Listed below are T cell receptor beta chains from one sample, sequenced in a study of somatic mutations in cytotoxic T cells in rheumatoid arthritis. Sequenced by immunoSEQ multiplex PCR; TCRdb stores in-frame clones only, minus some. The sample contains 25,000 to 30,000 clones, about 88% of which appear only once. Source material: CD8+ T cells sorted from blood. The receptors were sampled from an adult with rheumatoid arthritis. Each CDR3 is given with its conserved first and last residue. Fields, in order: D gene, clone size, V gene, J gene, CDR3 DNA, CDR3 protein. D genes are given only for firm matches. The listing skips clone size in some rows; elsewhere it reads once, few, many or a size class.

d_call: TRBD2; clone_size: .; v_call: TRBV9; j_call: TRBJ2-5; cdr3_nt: TGTGCCAGCAGCGTCGGGGGGGCAGGAGGGCCGTACCAAGAGACCCAGTACTTC; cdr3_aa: CASSVGGAGGPYQETQYF
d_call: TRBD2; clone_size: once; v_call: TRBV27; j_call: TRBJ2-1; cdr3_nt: TGTGCCAGCAGTTTCGGGACTAGCGGGGGTAATGAGCAGTTCTTC; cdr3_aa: CASSFGTSGGNEQFF
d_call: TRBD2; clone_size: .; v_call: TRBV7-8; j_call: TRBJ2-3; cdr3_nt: TGTGCCAGCAGCCTCGCTGCGGGGGAGGTAGATACGCAGTATTTT; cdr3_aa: CASSLAAGEVDTQYF
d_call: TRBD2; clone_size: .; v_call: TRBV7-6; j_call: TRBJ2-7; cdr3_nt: TGTGCCAGCAGCCCTGTGGCGGGAGGGCATCTGGAGCAGTACTTC; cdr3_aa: CASSPVAGGHLEQYF
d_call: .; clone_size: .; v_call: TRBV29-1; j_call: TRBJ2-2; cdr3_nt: TGCAGCGTTGACAGCTCGAACACCGGGGAGCTGTTTTTT; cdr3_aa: CSVDSSNTGELFF
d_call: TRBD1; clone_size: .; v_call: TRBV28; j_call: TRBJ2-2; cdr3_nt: TGTGCCAGCAGTTTTACAGGGGACGCCGGGGAGCTGTTTTTT; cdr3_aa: CASSFTGDAGELFF
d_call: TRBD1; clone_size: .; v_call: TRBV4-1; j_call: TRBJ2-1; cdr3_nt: TGCGCCAGCAGCCAGGGGACAGGGGACTCCTACAATGAGCAGTTCTTC; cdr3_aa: CASSQGTGDSYNEQFF
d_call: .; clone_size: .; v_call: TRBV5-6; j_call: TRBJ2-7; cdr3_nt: TGTGCCAGCAGCTTGGGCCAGAACGAGCAGTACTTC; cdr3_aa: CASSLGQNEQYF
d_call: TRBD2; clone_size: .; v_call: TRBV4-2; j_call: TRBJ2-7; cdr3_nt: TGTGCCAGCAGCCAAGCGAGAACTAGCGGCTCCTACGAGCAGTACTTC; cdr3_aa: CASSQARTSGSYEQYF
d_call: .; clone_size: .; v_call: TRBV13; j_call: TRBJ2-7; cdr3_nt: TGTGCCAGCAGCAGACAGGTCCCCGAGCAGTACTTC; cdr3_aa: CASSRQVPEQYF